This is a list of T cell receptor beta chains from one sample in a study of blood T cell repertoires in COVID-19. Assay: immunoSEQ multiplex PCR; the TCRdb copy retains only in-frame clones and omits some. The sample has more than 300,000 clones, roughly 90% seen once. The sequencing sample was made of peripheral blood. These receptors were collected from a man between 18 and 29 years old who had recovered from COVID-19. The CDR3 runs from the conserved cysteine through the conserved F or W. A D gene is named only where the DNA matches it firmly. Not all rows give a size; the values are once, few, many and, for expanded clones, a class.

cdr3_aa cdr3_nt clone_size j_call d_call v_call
CASSTPGGRYNEQFF TGCGCCAGCAGCACGCCGGGAGGCCGCTACAATGAGCAGTTCTTC - TRBJ2-1 TRBD2 TRBV5-1
CASSRASRNTIYF TGTGCCAGCAGTCGCGCGTCGAGAAACACCATATATTTT - TRBJ1-3 - TRBV12-3/TRBV12-4
CASSQDPFTNYGYTF TGTGCCAGCAGCCAAGATCCGTTTACTAACTATGGCTACACCTTC - TRBJ1-2 - TRBV3-1/TRBV3-2
CASSLGQGRTEAFF TGTGCCAGCAGCTTGGGACAGGGGCGGACTGAAGCTTTCTTT - TRBJ1-1 TRBD1 TRBV5-8
CASSSTGWGEQYF TGTGCCAGCAGTTCGACAGGGTGGGGCGAGCAGTACTTC - TRBJ2-7 TRBD1 TRBV6-5
CASSQEVSGGGTYEQYF TGCGCCAGCAGCCAAGAAGTGTCGGGCGGGGGAACCTACGAGCAGTACTTC - TRBJ2-7 TRBD2 TRBV4-1
CASSPHRAGKFF TGTGCCAGCAGTCCTCACAGGGCCGGGAAGTTCTTC - TRBJ2-1 - TRBV12-3/TRBV12-4
CASSPPLDYRGGGYTF TGTGCCAGCAGCCCCCCCCTAGACTACAGGGGTGGAGGCTACACCTTC - TRBJ1-2 TRBD1 TRBV14
CATSRDWGEMNTEAFF TGTGCCACCAGCAGAGATTGGGGGGAAATGAACACTGAAGCTTTCTTT - TRBJ1-1 - TRBV15
CASSPQDRSHTF TGTGCCAGCAGCCCACAGGACCGCTCCCACACCTTC - TRBJ1-2 - TRBV7-9
CASSINGGSPLHF TGTGCCAGTAGTATTAATGGGGGGTCACCCCTCCACTTT - TRBJ1-6 - TRBV19
CASGRGNEGYTF TGTGCCAGCGGGAGAGGGAATGAGGGCTACACCTTC once TRBJ1-2 - TRBV6-5
CASSELGRGDLNTEAFF TGTGCCAGCAGTGAACTGGGCAGGGGAGATTTGAACACTGAAGCTTTCTTT - TRBJ1-1 - TRBV6-1
CASSRWGVGPNTGELFF TGCGCCAGCAGCCGATGGGGGGTTGGGCCGAACACCGGGGAGCTGTTTTTT - TRBJ2-2 - TRBV5-1
CATSDLVARGQETQYF TGTGCCACCAGTGATTTGGTTGCCCGGGGGCAAGAGACCCAGTACTTC - TRBJ2-5 - TRBV24-1
CASSYGTGRLNTEAFF TGTGCCAGCAGTTACGGAACAGGTCGGTTGAACACTGAAGCTTTCTTT once TRBJ1-1 - TRBV6-2/TRBV6-3
CASSTHRVGTGELFF TGTGCCAGCAGCACACACAGGGTCGGCACCGGGGAGCTGTTTTTT - TRBJ2-2 - TRBV11-2
CASGLTVYEQYF TGTGCTAGTGGTTTGACGGTTTACGAGCAGTACTTC - TRBJ2-7 - TRBV12-5
CASSFWGEKANEQFF TGTGCCAGCAGCTTCTGGGGGGAGAAGGCCAATGAGCAGTTCTTC - TRBJ2-1 - TRBV5-6
CASSPKGQGANYGYTF TGTGCCAGCAGCCCTAAGGGGCAGGGGGCGAACTATGGCTACACCTTC - TRBJ1-2 TRBD1 TRBV4-2
CSVVEHDGYTF TGCAGCGTTGTCGAACATGATGGCTACACCTTC - TRBJ1-2 - TRBV29-1
CASSPAGGRYEQYF TGTGCCAGCAGCCCCGCGGGGGGTCGCTACGAGCAGTACTTC - TRBJ2-7 TRBD2 TRBV27
CATGIHLAGGDNEQFF TGTGCCACTGGTATCCATCTGGCGGGAGGGGACAATGAGCAGTTCTTC - TRBJ2-1 TRBD2 TRBV15
CASSPGQRQKLFF TGTGCCAGCAGTCCGGGACAGCGGCAAAAACTGTTTTTT - TRBJ1-4 TRBD1 TRBV28
CASSGKGAHTEAFF TGTGCCAGCAGCGGGAAAGGGGCACACACTGAAGCTTTCTTT - TRBJ1-1 - TRBV9
CASSDPSGGYTF TGTGCCAGCAGTGACCCATCAGGAGGCTACACCTTC - TRBJ1-2 - TRBV6-1
CASSFSSVSTDTQYF TGTGCCAGCAGCTTTTCTAGCGTTAGCACAGATACGCAGTATTTT - TRBJ2-3 - TRBV7-2
CASSPAQGAEAFF TGTGCCAGCAGCCCAGCACAGGGAGCAGAAGCTTTCTTT - TRBJ1-1 - TRBV7-6
CSGRGQQNTEAFF TGCAGCGGCAGGGGACAACAGAACACTGAAGCTTTCTTT once TRBJ1-1 - TRBV29-1
CASSLEGGVTDTQYF TGTGCCAGCAGCTTAGAAGGCGGAGTCACAGATACGCAGTATTTT - TRBJ2-3 - TRBV7-6
CASSLGGSSYEQYF TGTGCCAGCAGTTTAGGGGGGTCCTCCTACGAGCAGTACTTC - TRBJ2-7 - TRBV27
CASSPYPPGQNSEQYF TGTGCCAGCAGCCCTTACCCTCCGGGACAGAACTCCGAGCAGTACTTC - TRBJ2-7 TRBD1 TRBV9
CASKEDGGNTEAFF TGCGCCAGCAAGGAGGACGGGGGAAACACTGAAGCTTTCTTT once TRBJ1-1 - TRBV5-1
CASSVPTGTNTDTQYF TGTGCCAGCAGTGTCCCTACCGGGACTAACACAGATACGCAGTATTTT - TRBJ2-3 TRBD2 TRBV6-1
CATSTRTGDYGYTF TGTGCCACCAGCACTCGGACAGGCGACTATGGCTACACCTTC - TRBJ1-2 TRBD1 TRBV15
CSVESRTVANYGYTF TGCAGCGTTGAAAGTCGGACAGTAGCTAACTATGGCTACACCTTC - TRBJ1-2 - TRBV29-1
CASSPRTGPNTEAFF TGTGCCAGCAGTCCACGGACAGGCCCGAACACTGAAGCTTTCTTT - TRBJ1-1 TRBD1 TRBV27
CASSRPGEGQETQYF TGCGCCAGCAGCCGGCCGGGAGAAGGTCAAGAGACCCAGTACTTC - TRBJ2-5 - TRBV5-1
CASYIAGGFNEQFF TGCGCCAGCTATATAGCGGGGGGCTTCAATGAGCAGTTCTTC - TRBJ2-1 TRBD2 TRBV5-1
CAISESGTANQPQHF TGTGCCATCAGTGAGTCCGGGACTGCCAATCAGCCCCAGCATTTT - TRBJ1-5 - TRBV10-3
CASSLVSVSEQFF TGTGCCAGCAGCTTAGTTTCGGTCTCTGAGCAGTTCTTC - TRBJ2-1 - TRBV7-8
CASSPDRGRYEQYF TGTGCCAGCAGCCCTGACAGGGGGCGCTACGAGCAGTACTTC - TRBJ2-7 TRBD1 TRBV5-4
CSVHLLAYADTQYF TGCAGCGTCCACCTACTAGCTTATGCAGATACGCAGTATTTT - TRBJ2-3 - TRBV29-1
CASSFGSSLSYNEQFF TGTGCCAGCAGCTTCGGTAGCTCGTTGAGTTACAATGAGCAGTTCTTC - TRBJ2-1 - TRBV5-4
CASSVERGWTGELFF TGTGCCAGCAGCGTAGAAAGGGGTTGGACCGGGGAGCTGTTTTTT - TRBJ2-2 - TRBV9
CASSSSRKGGSYEQYF TGTGCCAGCAGTTCCTCCCGTAAGGGCGGGAGTTACGAGCAGTACTTC few TRBJ2-7 TRBD2 TRBV6-5
CASSQDPTGPSLNQPQHF TGCGCCAGCAGCCAAGATCCGACAGGCCCGTCGTTAAATCAGCCCCAGCATTTT - TRBJ1-5 - TRBV4-1
CSVGRQGATYNEQFF TGCAGCGTTGGTCGACAGGGGGCTACCTACAATGAGCAGTTCTTC - TRBJ2-1 TRBD1 TRBV29-1
CASSFLLEGYYEQYF TGTGCCAGCAGCTTCCTCTTAGAGGGTTACTACGAGCAGTACTTC - TRBJ2-7 - TRBV7-2
CSAGTNTEAFF TGCAGTGCTGGTACAAACACTGAAGCTTTCTTT once TRBJ1-1 - TRBV20-1
CASSVAGQISNEQFF TGTGCCAGCAGCGTAGCCGGACAGATAAGCAATGAGCAGTTCTTC - TRBJ2-1 - TRBV9